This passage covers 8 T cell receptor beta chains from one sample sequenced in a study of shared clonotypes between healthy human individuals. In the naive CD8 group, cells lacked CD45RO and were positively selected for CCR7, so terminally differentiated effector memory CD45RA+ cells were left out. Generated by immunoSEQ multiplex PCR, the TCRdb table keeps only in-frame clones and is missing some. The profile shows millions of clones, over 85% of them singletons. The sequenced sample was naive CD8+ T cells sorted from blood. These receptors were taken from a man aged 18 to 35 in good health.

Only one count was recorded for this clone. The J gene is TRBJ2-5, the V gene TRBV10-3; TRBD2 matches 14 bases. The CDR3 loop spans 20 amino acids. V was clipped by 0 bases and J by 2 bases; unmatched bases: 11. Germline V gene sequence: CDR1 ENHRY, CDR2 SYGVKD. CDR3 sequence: CAISESVGLAGEFGQETQYF. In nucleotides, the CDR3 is TGTGCCATCAGTGAGTCAGTGGGACTAGCGGGAGAGTTTGGACAAGAGACCCAGTACTTC.

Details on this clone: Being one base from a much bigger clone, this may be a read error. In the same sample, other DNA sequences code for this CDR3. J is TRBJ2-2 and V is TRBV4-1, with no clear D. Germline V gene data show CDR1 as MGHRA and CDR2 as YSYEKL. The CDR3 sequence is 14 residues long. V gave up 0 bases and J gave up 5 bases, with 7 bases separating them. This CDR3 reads CASSQDLGTGELFF. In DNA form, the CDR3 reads TGCGCCAGCAGCCAAGATCTGGGGACCGGGGAGCTGTTTTTT.

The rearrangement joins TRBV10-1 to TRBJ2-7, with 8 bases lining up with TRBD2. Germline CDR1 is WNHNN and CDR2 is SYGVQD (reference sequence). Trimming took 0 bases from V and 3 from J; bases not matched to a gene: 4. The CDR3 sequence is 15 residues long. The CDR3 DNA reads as TGCGCCAGCAGTGAGTCAGGAGCGGGAGTCTACGAGCAGTACTTC. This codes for CASSESGAGVYEQYF.

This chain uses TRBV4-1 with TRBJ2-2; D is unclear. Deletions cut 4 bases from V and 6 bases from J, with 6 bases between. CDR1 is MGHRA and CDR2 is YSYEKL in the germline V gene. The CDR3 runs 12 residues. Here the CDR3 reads CASSPSAGELFF. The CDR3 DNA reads TGCGCCAGCAGCCCGAGTGCCGGGGAGCTGTTTTTT.

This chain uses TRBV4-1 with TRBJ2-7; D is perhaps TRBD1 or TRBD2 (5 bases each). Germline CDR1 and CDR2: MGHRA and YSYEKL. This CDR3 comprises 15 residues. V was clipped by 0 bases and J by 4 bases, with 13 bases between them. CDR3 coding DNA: TGCGCCAGCAGCCAAGATTTTGGCAGGGAGTACGAGCAGTACTTC. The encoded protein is CASSQDFGREYEQYF.

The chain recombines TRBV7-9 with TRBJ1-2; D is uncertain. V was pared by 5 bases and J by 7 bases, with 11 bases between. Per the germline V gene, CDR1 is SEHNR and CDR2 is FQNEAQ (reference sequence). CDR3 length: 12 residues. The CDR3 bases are TGTGCCAGCAGCCCCGCGTTAGGTGGCTACACCTTC. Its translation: CASSPALGGYTF.

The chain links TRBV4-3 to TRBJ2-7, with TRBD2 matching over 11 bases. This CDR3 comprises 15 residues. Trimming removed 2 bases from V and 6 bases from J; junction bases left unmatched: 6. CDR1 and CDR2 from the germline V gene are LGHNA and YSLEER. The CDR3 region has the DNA TGCGCCAGCAGCCAACAGACTAGCGGGGTAGTCGAGCAGTACTTC. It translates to CASSQQTSGVVEQYF.

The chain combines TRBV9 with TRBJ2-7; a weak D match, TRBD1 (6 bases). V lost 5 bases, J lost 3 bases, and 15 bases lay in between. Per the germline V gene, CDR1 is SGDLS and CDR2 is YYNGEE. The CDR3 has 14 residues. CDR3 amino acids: CASSPGDTFYEQYF. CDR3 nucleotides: TGTGCCAGCAGTCCTGGGGACACCTTCTACGAGCAGTACTTC. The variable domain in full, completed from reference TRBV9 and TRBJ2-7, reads DSGVTQTPKHLITATGQRVTLRCSPRSGDLSVYWYQQSLDQGLQFLIQYYNGEERAKGNILERFSAQQFPDLHSELNLSSLELGDSALYFCASSPGDTFYEQYFGPGTRLTVT.